This is a list of T cell receptor beta chains from one sample in a study of PD-1 blockade in mismatch repair-deficient tumors. The method was immunoSEQ multiplex PCR; TCRdb's version includes in-frame clones alone and lacks a portion of them. This sample has roughly 79,000 clones, with roughly 80% found just once. Sequencing was performed on peripheral blood, taken 44 weeks after starting pembrolizumab. Every receptor here comes from an adult with mismatch repair-deficient cancer. The CDR3 runs from the conserved cysteine through the conserved F or W. D genes are given only for firm matches. Clone sizes are given selectively: once, few, many, or a class where the clone is expanded.

J gene,clone size,D gene,V gene,CDR3 protein,CDR3 DNA
TRBJ1-1,.,TRBD1,TRBV28,CASSLSGTGGSEAFF,TGTGCCAGCAGTTTATCCGGGACAGGGGGCTCTGAAGCTTTCTTT
TRBJ1-1,.,.,TRBV7-8,CASRRGRGTEAFF,TGTGCCAGCAGAAGGGGCCGGGGGACTGAAGCTTTCTTT
TRBJ2-1,.,.,TRBV6-5,CASSYYLGEQFF,TGTGCCAGCAGTTACTACCTGGGGGAGCAGTTCTTC
TRBJ1-1,.,.,TRBV27,CASSSGPEAFF,TGTGCCAGCAGTTCGGGACCTGAAGCTTTCTTT
TRBJ2-1,.,.,TRBV5-1,CASSYDLASNEQFF,TGCGCCAGCAGCTACGACCTAGCATCCAATGAGCAGTTCTTC
TRBJ2-2,.,.,TRBV7-9,CASSRGRSTGELFF,TGTGCCAGCAGCCGGGGACGGAGCACCGGGGAGCTGTTTTTT
TRBJ1-5,few,.,TRBV6-5,CASSEGVGQPQHF,TGTGCCAGCAGTGAAGGGGTTGGGCAGCCCCAGCATTTT
TRBJ2-7,once,TRBD2,TRBV14,CASSQAGLAVTYEQYF,TGTGCCAGCAGCCAAGCAGGTCTAGCGGTAACCTACGAGCAGTACTTC
TRBJ2-1,once,TRBD2,TRBV7-3,CASSLSLADHNEQFF,TGTGCCAGCAGCTTATCTCTAGCGGACCACAATGAGCAGTTCTTC
TRBJ2-5,.,TRBD1,TRBV19,CASSTEGTGGGETQYF,TGTGCCAGTAGCACCGAAGGGACAGGGGGCGGTGAGACCCAGTACTTC
TRBJ1-4,.,.,TRBV7-2,CASSRDNSGEKLFF,TGTGCCAGCAGCCGCGATAACAGCGGAGAAAAACTGTTTTTT
TRBJ1-5,once,.,TRBV6-1,CASNRGPNQPQHF,TGTGCCAGCAATAGGGGTCCAAATCAGCCCCAGCATTTT
TRBJ2-7,once,.,TRBV7-3,CASSSYEQYF,TGTGCCAGCAGTTCCTACGAGCAGTACTTC
TRBJ2-7,.,.,TRBV7-8,CASSVARGALVYEQYF,TGTGCCAGCAGCGTAGCTCGGGGGGCATTGGTTTACGAGCAGTACTTC
TRBJ2-5,once,.,TRBV18,CASSPTTEGTQYF,TGTGCCAGCTCACCGACAACCGAGGGGACCCAGTACTTC
TRBJ2-7,.,TRBD2,TRBV30,CAWGPAAGMGEQYF,TGTGCCTGGGGACCCGCAGCGGGGATGGGCGAGCAGTACTTC
TRBJ2-6,.,.,TRBV11-2,CASSLVSQPGANVLTF,TGTGCCAGCAGCTTAGTATCGCAGCCTGGGGCCAACGTCCTGACTTTC
TRBJ2-7,few,.,TRBV6-4,CARLWEQYF,TGTGCCCGGCTTTGGGAGCAGTACTTC
TRBJ1-2,.,.,TRBV9,CASSVGGDYGYTF,TGTGCCAGCAGCGTAGGAGGGGACTATGGCTACACCTTC
TRBJ1-3,.,.,TRBV10-3,CAISESSGRSGNTIYF,TGTGCCATCAGTGAGTCATCAGGACGCTCTGGAAACACCATATATTTT
TRBJ2-6,.,.,TRBV27,CASERAYSGANVLTF,TGTGCCAGCGAGCGTGCTTACTCTGGGGCCAACGTCCTGACTTTC
TRBJ2-5,.,TRBD2,TRBV10-1,CASSGLAVQETQYF,TGCGCCAGCAGTGGACTAGCGGTCCAAGAGACCCAGTACTTC
TRBJ2-7,.,.,TRBV2,CASLRDTGYEQYF,TGTGCCAGCCTCCGGGACACGGGCTACGAGCAGTACTTC
TRBJ2-2,.,.,TRBV2,CASSEARGGAGELFF,TGTGCCAGCAGTGAAGCGCGGGGTGGGGCCGGGGAGCTGTTTTTT
TRBJ1-1,.,TRBD1,TRBV19,CASSIWDRENTEAFF,TGTGCCAGTAGTATATGGGACAGGGAGAACACTGAAGCTTTCTTT
TRBJ2-3,.,.,TRBV6-5,CASTNFQGGTDTQYF,TGTGCCAGCACAAACTTCCAAGGCGGCACAGATACGCAGTATTTT
TRBJ2-6,.,.,TRBV7-6,CASSPGQVASGANVLTF,TGTGCCAGCAGCCCGGGGCAGGTAGCCTCTGGGGCCAACGTCCTGACTTTC
TRBJ2-5,.,.,TRBV7-9,CASSRAKGEYQETQYF,TGTGCCAGCAGCCGCGCTAAAGGAGAGTACCAAGAGACCCAGTACTTC